These 5 T cell receptor beta chains originate from one sample sequenced in a study of blood T cell repertoires in COVID-19. The protocol was immunoSEQ multiplex PCR, while the TCRdb copy is restricted to in-frame clones and leaves out a portion. The sample consists of 100,000 to 150,000 clones, roughly nine tenths of them appearing once. Material: peripheral blood. The receptors shown here come from a man in his forties or fifties with COVID-19, enrolled during active disease.

This clone was seen only once. This chain uses TRBV11-2 with TRBJ2-7, with 7 bases lining up with TRBD2. Trimming removed 0 bases from V and 0 bases from J; junction bases left unmatched: 11. CDR1 and CDR2 from the germline V gene are SGHAT and FQNNGV. The CDR3 contains 18 residues. This CDR3 is CASSLDGAGRSLSYEQYV. CDR3 in DNA: TGTGCCAGCAGCTTAGACGGGGCCGGGAGGAGTCTCTCCTACGAGCAGTACGTC.

CDR3 residues: CASSQRTNTEAFF. DNA for the CDR3: TGTGCCAGTAGTCAGAGGACAAACACTGAAGCTTTCTTT. The gene calls are TRBV19 and TRBJ1-1, with D maybe TRBD1 (5 bases). Germline V gene sequence: CDR1 LNHDA, CDR2 SQIVND (reference sequence). The CDR3 consists of 13 residues. V dropped 5 bases and J dropped 2 bases, with 9 bases sitting between them.

CDR3: CATSRDRQLEAEAFF. CDR3 DNA sequence: TGTGCCACCAGCAGAGATCGACAGCTAGAGGCTGAAGCTTTCTTT. The chain is built from TRBV15 and TRBJ1-1, with a possible D match to TRBD1 (5 bases). In germline, CDR1 is LNHNV, CDR2 YYDKDF (reference sequence). The length of the CDR3 is 15 residues. The V gene lost 0 bases and the J gene lost 6 bases, with 14 bases spanning the gap.

The chain employs TRBV29-1 and TRBJ2-7, with 9 bases matching TRBD1. Germline V gene sequence: CDR1 SQVTM, CDR2 ANQGSEA. V was clipped by 7 bases and J by 7 bases; unmatched bases: 17. The CDR3 consists of 15 residues. CDR3 loop: CSATPGTGPTREQYF. The CDR3 nucleotides are TGCAGCGCAACACCCGGGACAGGGCCTACTAGGGAGCAGTACTTC.

The chain employs TRBV3-1 (or the pseudogene TRBV3-2) and TRBJ1-1; D is ambiguous. Germline V lookup: CDR1 LGHDT, CDR2 YNNKEL (reference sequence). The length of the CDR3 is 13 residues. The V end lost 1 base, the J end lost 10 bases, and 13 bases lay between the germline ends. CDR3 sequence (DNA): TGTGCCAGCAGCCAAGGAATAAGGGAGAGAGCTTTCTTT. Amino acid sequence: CASSQGIRERAFF.